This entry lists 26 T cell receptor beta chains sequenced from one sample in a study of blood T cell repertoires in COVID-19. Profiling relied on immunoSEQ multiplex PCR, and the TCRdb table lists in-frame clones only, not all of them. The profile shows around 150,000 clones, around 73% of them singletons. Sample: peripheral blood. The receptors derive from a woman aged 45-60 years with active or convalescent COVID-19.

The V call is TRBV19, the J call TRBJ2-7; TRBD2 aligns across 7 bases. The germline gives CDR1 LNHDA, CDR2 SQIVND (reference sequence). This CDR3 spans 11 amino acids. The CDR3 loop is CASSGSYEQYF. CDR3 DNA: TGTGCTTCTAGCGGATCCTACGAGCAGTACTTC.

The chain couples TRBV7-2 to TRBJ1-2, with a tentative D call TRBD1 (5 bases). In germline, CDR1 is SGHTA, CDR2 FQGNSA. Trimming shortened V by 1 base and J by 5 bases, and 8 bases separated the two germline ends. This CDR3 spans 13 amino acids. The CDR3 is CASSLEAGYGYTF. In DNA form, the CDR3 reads TGTGCCAGCAGCTTAGAGGCAGGGTATGGCTACACCTTC.

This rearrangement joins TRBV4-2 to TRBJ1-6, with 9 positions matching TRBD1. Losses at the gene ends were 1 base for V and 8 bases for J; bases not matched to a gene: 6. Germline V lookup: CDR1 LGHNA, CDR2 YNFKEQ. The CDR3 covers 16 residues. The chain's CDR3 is CASSQVGDRVDSPLHF. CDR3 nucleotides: TGTGCCAGCAGCCAAGTTGGGGACAGGGTCGATTCACCCCTCCACTTT.

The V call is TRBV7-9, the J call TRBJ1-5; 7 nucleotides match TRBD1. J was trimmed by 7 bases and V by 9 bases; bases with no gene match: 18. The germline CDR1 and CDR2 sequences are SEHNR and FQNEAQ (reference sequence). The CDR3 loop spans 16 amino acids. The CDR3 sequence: CASTRFEGTVRQPQHF. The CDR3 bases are TGTGCCAGTACGCGATTCGAAGGGACAGTGCGACAGCCCCAGCATTTT.

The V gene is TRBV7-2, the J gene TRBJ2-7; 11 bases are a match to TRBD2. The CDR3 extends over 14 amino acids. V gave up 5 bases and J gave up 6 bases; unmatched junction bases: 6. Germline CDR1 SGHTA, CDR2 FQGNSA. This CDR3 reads CASSVTSGSSEQYF. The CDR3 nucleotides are TGTGCCAGCAGCGTAACTAGCGGGAGTAGCGAGCAGTACTTC.

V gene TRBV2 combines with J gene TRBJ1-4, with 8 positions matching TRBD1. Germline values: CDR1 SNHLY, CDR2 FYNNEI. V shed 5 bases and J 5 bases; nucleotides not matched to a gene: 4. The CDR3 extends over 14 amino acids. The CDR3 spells CASSPGTGNEKLFF. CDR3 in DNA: TGTGCCAGCAGTCCTGGGACAGGCAATGAAAAACTGTTTTTT. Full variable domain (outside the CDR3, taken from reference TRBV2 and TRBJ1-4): EPEVTQTPSHQVTQMGQEVILRCVPISNHLYFYWYRQILGQKVEFLVSFYNNEISEKSEIFDDQFSVERPDGSNFTLKIRSTKLEDSAMYFCASSPGTGNEKLFFGSGTQLSVL.

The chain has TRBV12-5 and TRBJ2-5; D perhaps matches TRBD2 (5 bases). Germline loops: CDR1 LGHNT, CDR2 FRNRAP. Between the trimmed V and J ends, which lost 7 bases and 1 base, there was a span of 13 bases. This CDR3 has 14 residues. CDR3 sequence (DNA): TGTGCTAGTGCCGGCGGGTGGACCCAAGAGACCCAGTACTTC. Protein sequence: CASAGGWTQETQYF.

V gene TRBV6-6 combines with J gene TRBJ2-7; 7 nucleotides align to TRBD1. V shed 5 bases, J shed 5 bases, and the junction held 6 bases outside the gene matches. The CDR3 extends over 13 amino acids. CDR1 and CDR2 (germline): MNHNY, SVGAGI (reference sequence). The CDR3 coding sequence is TGTGCCAGCAGTGACCGACAGGGTAACGAGCAGTACTTC. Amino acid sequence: CASSDRQGNEQYF.

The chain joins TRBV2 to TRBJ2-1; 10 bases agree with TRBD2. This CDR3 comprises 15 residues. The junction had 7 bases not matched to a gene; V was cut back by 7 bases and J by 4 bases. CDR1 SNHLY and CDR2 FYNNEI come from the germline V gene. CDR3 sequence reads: CASTLTSGQYNEQFF. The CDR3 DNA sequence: TGTGCCAGCACTCTGACTAGCGGGCAATACAATGAGCAGTTCTTC.

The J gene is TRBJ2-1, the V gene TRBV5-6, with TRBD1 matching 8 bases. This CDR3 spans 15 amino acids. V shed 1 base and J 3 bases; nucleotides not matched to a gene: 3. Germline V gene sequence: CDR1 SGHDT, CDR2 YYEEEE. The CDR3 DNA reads TGTGCCAGCAGCTTGCAGGGGGCACGCTACAATGAGCAGTTCTTC. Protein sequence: CASSLQGARYNEQFF. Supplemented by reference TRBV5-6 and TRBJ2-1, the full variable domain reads DAGVTQSPTHLIKTRGQQVTLRCSPKSGHDTVSWYQQALGQGPQFIFQYYEEEERQRGNFPDRFSGHQFPNYSSELNVNALLLGDSALYLCASSLQGARYNEQFFGPGTRLTVL.

The DNA for the CDR3 is TGTGCCAGCAGCCACGGCACTGAAGCTTTCTTT. Its translation: CASSHGTEAFF. This sequence joins TRBV16 and TRBJ1-1; D is unresolved. The CDR3 length is 11 residues. CDR1 and CDR2 from the germline V gene are KGHSY and FQNENV. V was trimmed by 3 bases and J by 4 bases, leaving 3 bases between them.

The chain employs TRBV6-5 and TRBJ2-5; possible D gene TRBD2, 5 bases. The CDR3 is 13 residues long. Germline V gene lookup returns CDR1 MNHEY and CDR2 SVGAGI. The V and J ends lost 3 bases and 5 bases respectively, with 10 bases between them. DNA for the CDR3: TGTGCCAGCAGTTATCCGGGGAAGGAGACCCAGTACTTC. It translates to CASSYPGKETQYF.

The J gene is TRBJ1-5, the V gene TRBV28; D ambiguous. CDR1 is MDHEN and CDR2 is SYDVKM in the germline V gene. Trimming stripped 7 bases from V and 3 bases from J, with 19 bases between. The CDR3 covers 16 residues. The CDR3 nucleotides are TGTGCCAGCAACGCTCCGGGTCGAGGGTTCAATCAGCCCCAGCATTTT. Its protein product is CASNAPGRGFNQPQHF.

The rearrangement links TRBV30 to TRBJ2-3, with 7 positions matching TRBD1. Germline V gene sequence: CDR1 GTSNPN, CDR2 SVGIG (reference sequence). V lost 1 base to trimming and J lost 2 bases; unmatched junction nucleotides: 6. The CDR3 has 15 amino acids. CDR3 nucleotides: TGTGCCTGGAGTGCGAGGGGGCTACCCACAGATACGCAGTATTTT. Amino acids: CAWSARGLPTDTQYF. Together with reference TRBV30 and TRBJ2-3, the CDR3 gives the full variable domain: SQTIHQWPATLVQPVGSPLSLECTVEGTSNPNLYWYRQAAGRGLQLLFYSVGIGQISSEVPQNLSASRPQDRQFILSSKKLLLSDSGFYLCAWSARGLPTDTQYFGPGTRLTVL.

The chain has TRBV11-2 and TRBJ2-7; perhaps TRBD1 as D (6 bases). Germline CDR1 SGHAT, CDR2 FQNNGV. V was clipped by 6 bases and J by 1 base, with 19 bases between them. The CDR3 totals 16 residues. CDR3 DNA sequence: TGTGCCAGCAGGCCCCCTGAACAGGGTTCATCCTACGAGCAGTACTTC. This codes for CASRPPEQGSSYEQYF.

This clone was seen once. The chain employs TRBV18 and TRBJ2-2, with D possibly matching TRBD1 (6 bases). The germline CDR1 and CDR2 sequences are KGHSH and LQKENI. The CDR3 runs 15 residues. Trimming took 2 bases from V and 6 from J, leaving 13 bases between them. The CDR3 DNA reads TGTGCCAGCTCACCATTCGCAGGGGTCGCCGGGGAGCTGTTTTTT. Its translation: CASSPFAGVAGELFF.

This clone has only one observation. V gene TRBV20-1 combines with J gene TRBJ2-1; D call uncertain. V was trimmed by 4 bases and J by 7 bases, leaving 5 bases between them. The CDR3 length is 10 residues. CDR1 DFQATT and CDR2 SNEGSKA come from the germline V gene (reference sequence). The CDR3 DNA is TGCAGTGCTACTTTTAATGAGCAGTTCTTC. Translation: CSATFNEQFF.

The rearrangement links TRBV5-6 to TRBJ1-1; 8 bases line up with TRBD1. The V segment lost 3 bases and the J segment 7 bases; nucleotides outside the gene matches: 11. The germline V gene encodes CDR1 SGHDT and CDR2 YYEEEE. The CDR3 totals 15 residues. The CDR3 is CASSSLGQGNLEAFF. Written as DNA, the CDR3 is TGTGCCAGCAGCTCGCTTGGACAGGGCAACCTTGAAGCTTTCTTT. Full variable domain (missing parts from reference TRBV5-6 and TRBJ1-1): DAGVTQSPTHLIKTRGQQVTLRCSPKSGHDTVSWYQQALGQGPQFIFQYYEEEERQRGNFPDRFSGHQFPNYSSELNVNALLLGDSALYLCASSSLGQGNLEAFFGQGTRLTVV.

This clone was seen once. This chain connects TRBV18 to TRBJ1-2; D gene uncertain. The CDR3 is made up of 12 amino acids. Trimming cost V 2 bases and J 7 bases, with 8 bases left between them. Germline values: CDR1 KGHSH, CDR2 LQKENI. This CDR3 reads CASSPGQGGYTF. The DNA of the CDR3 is TGTGCCAGCTCACCAGGGCAAGGTGGCTACACCTTC.

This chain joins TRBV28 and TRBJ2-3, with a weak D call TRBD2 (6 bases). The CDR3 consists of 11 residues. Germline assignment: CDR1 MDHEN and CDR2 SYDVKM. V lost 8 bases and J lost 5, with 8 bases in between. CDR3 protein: CASPAGDTQYF. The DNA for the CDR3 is TGTGCCAGCCCAGCGGGAGATACGCAGTATTTT.

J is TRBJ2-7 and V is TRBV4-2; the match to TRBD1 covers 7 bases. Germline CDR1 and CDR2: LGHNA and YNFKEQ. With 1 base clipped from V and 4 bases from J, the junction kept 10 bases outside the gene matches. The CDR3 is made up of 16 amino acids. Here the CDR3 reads CASSQGGTGVVYEQYF. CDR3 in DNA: TGTGCCAGCAGCCAAGGGGGCACAGGGGTAGTTTACGAGCAGTACTTC.

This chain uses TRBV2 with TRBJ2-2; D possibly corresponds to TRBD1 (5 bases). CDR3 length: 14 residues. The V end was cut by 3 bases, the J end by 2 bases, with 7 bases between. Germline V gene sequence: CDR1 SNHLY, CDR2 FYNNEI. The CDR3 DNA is TGTGCCAGCAGTGATTGGGGCAACACCGGGGAGCTGTTTTTT. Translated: CASSDWGNTGELFF.

Here the CDR3 reads CASSGGQGEQASGYTF. The CDR3 DNA is TGTGCCAGCAGTGGAGGACAGGGGGAGCAAGCAAGCGGCTACACCTTC. The J gene is TRBJ1-2, the V gene TRBV6-1; TRBD1 agrees at 10 bases. Germline assignment: CDR1 MNHNS and CDR2 SASEGT. This CDR3 has 16 residues. V lost 4 bases to trimming and J lost 8 bases; unmatched junction nucleotides: 13.

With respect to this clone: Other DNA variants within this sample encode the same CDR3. The CDR3 is CASSLAGRDTDTQYF. CDR3 DNA: TGTGCCAGCAGCTTAGCAGGCAGGGACACAGATACGCAGTATTTT. The chain joins TRBV7-2 to TRBJ2-3; D possibly corresponds to TRBD1 (5 bases). The germline V gene encodes CDR1 SGHTA and CDR2 FQGNSA. The CDR3 spans 15 residues. Trimming took off 0 bases at V and 2 bases at J, with 9 bases between the two ends.

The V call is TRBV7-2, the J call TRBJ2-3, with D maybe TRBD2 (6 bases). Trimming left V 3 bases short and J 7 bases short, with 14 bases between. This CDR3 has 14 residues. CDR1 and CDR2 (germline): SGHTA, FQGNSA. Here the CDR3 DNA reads TGTGCCAGCAGCTTGGACTACGGCGGTAATACGCAGTATTTT. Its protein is CASSLDYGGNTQYF.

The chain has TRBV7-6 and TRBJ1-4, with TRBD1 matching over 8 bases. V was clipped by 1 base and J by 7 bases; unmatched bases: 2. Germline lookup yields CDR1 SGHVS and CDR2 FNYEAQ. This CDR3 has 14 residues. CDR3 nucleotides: TGTGCCAGCAGCTTAGGGACAGGGTTTGAAAAACTGTTTTTT. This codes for CASSLGTGFEKLFF.